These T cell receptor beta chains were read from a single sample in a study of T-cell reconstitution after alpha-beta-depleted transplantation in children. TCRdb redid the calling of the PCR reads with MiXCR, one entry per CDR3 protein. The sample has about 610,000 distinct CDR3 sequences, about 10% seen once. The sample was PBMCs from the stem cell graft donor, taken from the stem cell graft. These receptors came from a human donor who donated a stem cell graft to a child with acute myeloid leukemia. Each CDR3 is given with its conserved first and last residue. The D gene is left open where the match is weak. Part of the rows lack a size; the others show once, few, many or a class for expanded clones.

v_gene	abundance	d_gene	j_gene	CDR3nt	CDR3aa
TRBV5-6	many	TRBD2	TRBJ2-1	TGTGCCAGCAGCTCCCCAGGGCTAGCGGGAGGTTATAATGAGCAGTTCTTC	CASSSPGLAGGYNEQFF
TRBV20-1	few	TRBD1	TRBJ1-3	TGCAGTGCAGCCCCGTTGGGACAGCAATTCGGAAACACCATATATTTT	CSAAPLGQQFGNTIYF
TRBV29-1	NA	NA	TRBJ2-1	TGCAGCGTTGAAGATTGGAGGGGCTACAATGAGCAGTTCTTC	CSVEDWRGYNEQFF
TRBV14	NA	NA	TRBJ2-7	TGTGCCAGCAGCCAAGTACAAGCCCCCCGGGAGCAGTACTTC	CASSQVQAPREQYF
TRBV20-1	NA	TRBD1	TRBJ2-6	TGCAGTGCTAGAGATTATCGGACCAGGGACAGGGCCTCTTCGGCTGGGGCCAACGTCCTGACTTTC	CSARDYRTRDRASSAGANVLTF
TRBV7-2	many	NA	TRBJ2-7	TGTGCCAGCAGCTCCGGGACTTCAGACTACGAGCAGTACTTC	CASSSGTSDYEQYF
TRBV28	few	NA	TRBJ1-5	TGTGCCAGCAGTTTTCAGGGTACGCAGCCCCAGCATTTT	CASSFQGTQPQHF
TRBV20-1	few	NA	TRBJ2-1	TGCAGTGCTATTAGCGTGGGAGCTAACAATGAGCAGTTCTTC	CSAISVGANNEQFF
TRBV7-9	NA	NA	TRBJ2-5	TGTGCCAGCAGCCAACGGAGGGAAGAGACCCAGTACTTC	CASSQRREETQYF
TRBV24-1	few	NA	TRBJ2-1	TGTGCCACCAGTGATTTAGTAGTTCCCAATGAGCAGTTCTTC	CATSDLVVPNEQFF
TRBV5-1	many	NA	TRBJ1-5	TGCGCCAGCAGCTTGAAGGAGGGAGGGGGCAATCAGCCCCAGCATTTT	CASSLKEGGGNQPQHF
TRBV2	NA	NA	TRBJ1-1	TGTGCCAGCAGGACCGCGGGGTCGAACACTGAAGCTTTCTTT	CASRTAGSNTEAFF
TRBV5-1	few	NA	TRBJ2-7	TGCGCCAGCGGGACTGTGGAGGGCTACGAGCAGTACTTC	CASGTVEGYEQYF
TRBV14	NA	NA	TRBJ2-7	TGTGCCAGCAGCCAATTAGGGGGTCGCTACGAGCAGTACTTC	CASSQLGGRYEQYF
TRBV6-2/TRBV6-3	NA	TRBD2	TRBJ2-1	TGTGCCAGCAGCTATACGGGACTAGGGAACAATGAGCAGTTCTTC	CASSYTGLGNNEQFF
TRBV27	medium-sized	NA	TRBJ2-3	TGTGCCAGCAGCCCCTCGTTAGGTCGTACGCAGTATTTT	CASSPSLGRTQYF
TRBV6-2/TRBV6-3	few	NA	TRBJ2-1	TGTGCCAGCCCTCGGGGGGAAGAGGGGGATAGCTCCTACAATGAGCAGTTCTTC	CASPRGEEGDSSYNEQFF
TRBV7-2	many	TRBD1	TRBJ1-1	TGTGCCAGCAGCGCGACAGGGGCGGGGAGTGCTGAAGCTTTCTTT	CASSATGAGSAEAFF
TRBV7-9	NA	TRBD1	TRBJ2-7	TGTGCCAGCAGCTCTCGGGACAGTACCTACGAGCAGTACTTC	CASSSRDSTYEQYF
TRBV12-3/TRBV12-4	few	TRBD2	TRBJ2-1	TGTGCCAGCAGCAGTCTAGCGGGGGGCCACAATGAGCAGTTCTTC	CASSSLAGGHNEQFF
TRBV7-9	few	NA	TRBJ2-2	TGTGCCAGCAGCGGCCGGGACTCCCTTAACACCGGGGAGCTGTTTTTT	CASSGRDSLNTGELFF
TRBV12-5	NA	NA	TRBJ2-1	TGTGCTAGTGGTTTTGAAGGGCTAGCCAACAATGAGCAGTTCTTC	CASGFEGLANNEQFF